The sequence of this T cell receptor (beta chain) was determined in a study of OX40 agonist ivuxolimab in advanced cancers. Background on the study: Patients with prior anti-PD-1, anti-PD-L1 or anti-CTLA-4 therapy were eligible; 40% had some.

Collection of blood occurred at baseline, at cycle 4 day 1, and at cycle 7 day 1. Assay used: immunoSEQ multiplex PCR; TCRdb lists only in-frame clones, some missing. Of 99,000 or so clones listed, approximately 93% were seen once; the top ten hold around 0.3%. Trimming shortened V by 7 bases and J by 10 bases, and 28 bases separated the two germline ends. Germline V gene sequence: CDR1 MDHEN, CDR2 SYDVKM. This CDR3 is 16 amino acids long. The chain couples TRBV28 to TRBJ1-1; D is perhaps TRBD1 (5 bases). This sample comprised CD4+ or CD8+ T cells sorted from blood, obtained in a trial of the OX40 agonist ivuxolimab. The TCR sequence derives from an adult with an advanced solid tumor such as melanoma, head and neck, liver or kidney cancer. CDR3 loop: CASIPIGQGLRVGAFF. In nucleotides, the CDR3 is TGTGCCAGCATCCCCATAGGGCAGGGCCTTAGGGTAGGAGCTTTCTTT.